A selection of T cell receptor beta chains follows, all from one sample in a study of T cells after yellow fever vaccination. MiXCR was run by TCRdb on the 5' RACE reads, yielding one entry per CDR3 protein. The sample shows fewer than 400,000 distinct CDR3 sequences, roughly a tenth of them seen only once. Sequenced here: CD4+ T cells sorted from PBMCs, sampled 45 days after the yellow fever booster vaccination. These receptors all stem from a man aged 18 to 29 who received the YFV17D yellow fever vaccine. Each CDR3 is given with its conserved first and last residue. The D gene is left open where the match is weak. Expanded clones get a size class; other rows say once, few or many, or leave the size out.

d_call j_call v_call clone_size cdr3_aa cdr3_nt
TRBD2 TRBJ2-3 TRBV3-1 few CASSPRSSGGVTDTQYF TGTGCCAGCAGCCCCCGGTCGTCGGGGGGGGTTACAGATACGCAGTATTTT
TRBD1 TRBJ2-7 TRBV29-1 . CSVNTGGRAYEQYF TGCAGCGTGAATACAGGGGGCAGGGCCTACGAGCAGTACTTC
TRBD1 TRBJ1-5 TRBV5-5 few CASSLLGGYQPQHF TGTGCCAGCAGCTTGCTAGGGGGCTATCAGCCCCAGCATTTT
. TRBJ1-2 TRBV11-2 few CASSSNDYGYTF TGTGCCAGCAGCAGCAACGACTATGGCTACACCTTC
. TRBJ2-5 TRBV7-2 few CASSPSAGSETQYF TGTGCCAGCAGCCCCTCCGCTGGGTCAGAGACCCAGTACTTC
. TRBJ2-2 TRBV5-6 few CASSLGLLNPGELFF TGTGCCAGCAGCTTGGGGTTGCTCAACCCCGGGGAGCTGTTTTTT
TRBD2 TRBJ2-3 TRBV20-1 few CSARPRGTSLDTQYF TGCAGTGCTAGACCCCGAGGGACTAGCTTAGATACGCAGTATTTT
. TRBJ1-3 TRBV19 . CASMGSSSGNTIYF TGTGCCAGTATGGGGTCTAGCTCTGGAAACACCATATATTTT
. TRBJ2-2 TRBV28 many CASSPFGELFF TGTGCCAGCAGCCCGTTCGGGGAGCTGTTTTTT
. TRBJ2-1 TRBV12-3/TRBV12-4 . CASQGLQVSMQFF TGTGCCAGCCAGGGGCTCCAGGTGTCGATGCAGTTCTTC
TRBD2 TRBJ2-1 TRBV20-1 . CSARRTSGGVSNEQFF TGCAGTGCTAGACGGACTAGCGGGGGGGTCAGCAATGAGCAGTTCTTC
. TRBJ1-4 TRBV5-8 few CASSLVRDYEKLFF TGTGCCAGCAGCTTGGTACGGGATTATGAAAAACTGTTTTTT
. TRBJ2-2 TRBV6-2/TRBV6-3 few CASSYAMVQNTGELFF TGTGCCAGCAGTTACGCGATGGTCCAGAACACCGGGGAGCTGTTTTTT
TRBD1 TRBJ1-2 TRBV15 . CATSPLGQGRPDYGYTF TGTGCCACCAGCCCCCTGGGACAGGGACGGCCTGACTATGGCTACACCTTC
. TRBJ1-4 TRBV6-1 few CASWTLDNEKLFF TGTGCCAGCTGGACACTTGATAATGAAAAACTGTTTTTT
. TRBJ2-7 TRBV7-9 . CASQLQREDRTFPYEQYF TGTGCCAGCCAGCTACAGAGGGAGGACAGGACTTTCCCCTACGAGCAGTACTTC
TRBD2 TRBJ2-5 TRBV6-6 . CASSYSWSSGQETQYF TGTGCCAGCAGTTACTCGTGGTCTAGCGGCCAAGAGACCCAGTACTTC
. TRBJ2-2 TRBV24-1 few CATSDQGTRANTGELFF TGTGCCACCAGTGATCAGGGGACGAGAGCGAACACCGGGGAGCTGTTTTTT
. TRBJ1-6 TRBV12-3/TRBV12-4 few CASSLEFNSPLHF TGTGCCAGCAGTTTAGAATTCAATTCACCCCTCCACTTT
TRBD2 TRBJ2-1 TRBV7-9 . CASSLGGGSNSYNEQFF TGTGCCAGCAGCTTAGGCGGGGGTTCGAACTCCTACAATGAGCAGTTCTTC
. TRBJ2-7 TRBV4-2 few CASSQVGGPTYEQYF TGTGCCAGCAGCCAAGTCGGGGGGCCTACCTACGAGCAGTACTTC
. TRBJ1-5 TRBV9 . CASSGGTNQPQHF TGTGCCAGCAGCGGGGGGACCAATCAGCCCCAGCATTTT
. TRBJ2-7 TRBV7-2 few CASSPSAGAYEQYF TGTGCCAGCAGCCCGTCGGCAGGCGCCTACGAGCAGTACTTC
TRBD1 TRBJ1-2 TRBV6-1 . CAGRDRRQANYGYTF TGTGCCGGCCGGGACAGAAGACAAGCTAACTATGGCTACACCTTC
. TRBJ1-6 TRBV11-2 few CASSLGPPLHF TGTGCCAGCAGCTTAGGGCCACCCCTCCACTTT
. TRBJ2-3 TRBV10-3 . CAISESRDTQYF TGTGCCATCAGTGAGTCCAGGGATACGCAGTATTTT
. TRBJ1-2 TRBV27 few CASSLRRTPEFNYGYTF TGTGCCAGCAGTTTAAGGCGAACCCCGGAGTTCAACTATGGCTACACCTTC
. TRBJ2-3 TRBV10-3 . CAISSLAGYRATDTQYF TGTGCCATCAGTTCATTAGCTGGGTACAGAGCAACAGATACGCAGTATTTT